The sample holds many counts of the clone carrying this T cell receptor (beta chain). The antigen remains unidentified. This specimen comes from a study of T cells in Graves' hyperthyroidism and ophthalmopathy. As for the study in general: The initial diagnosis was the point when peripheral blood was collected, ahead of any treatment.

Individuals with ophthalmopathy presented a Clinical Activity Score of at least 3, a NOSPECS grade of at least 4 and a duration under 3 months. Diagnosing involved the use of clinical symptoms, serum thyroxine and TRAb, thyroid ultrasound and orbital computed tomography. This CDR3 contains 15 residues. Germline V CDR1 and CDR2: SGHAT, FQNNGV. The V end lost 4 bases, the J end lost 2 bases, and 13 bases lay between the germline ends. RNA transcripts yielded amplified TCR beta CDR3 regions. First-round RT-PCR with HTBI primers amplified the TCR CDR3 region. A single record per CDR3 protein comes from TCRdb applying MiXCR to the multiplex PCR reads. The table has 500,000 to 650,000 distinct CDR3 sequences, roughly 14% seen once. Notes on the study in general: Using 13 V-J features, a model discriminated ophthalmopathy from stable hyperthyroidism.

Sequenced material: blood. This sequence was found in a woman aged 50 to 65 with Graves' ophthalmopathy. This chain connects TRBV11-2 to TRBJ2-3; D is possibly TRBD1 (5 bases). The CDR3 region has the DNA TGTGCCAGCAGCTCTACAACAGGAATCACAGATACGCAGTATTTT. Translated, it gives CASSSTTGITDTQYF.